The entry below gives a single T cell receptor (beta chain) sequence along with its context. Its matching antigen is unknown. These data belong to a study of T cell repertoires in cytomegalovirus infection. The CDR3 loop spans 13 amino acids. The germline V gene encodes CDR1 SNHLY and CDR2 FYNNEI. The trim removed 8 bases at V and 6 bases at J, leaving 2 bases unmatched. Each CDR3 protein is one row after TCRdb ran MiXCR on the reads. The sample records just under 500,000 distinct CDR3 sequences, 30% to 40% being singletons. Findings and limits, study-wide: CMV carriers with the relevant HLA were identified by cumulative public TCR beta family frequency. HLA-C-restricted, CMV-specific TCR beta clonotypes were dominant ex vivo.

This chain uses TRBV2 with TRBJ2-1; 12 bases match TRBD2. The receptor comes from a human donor in good health (CMV status not recorded). Some clones in this sample may be carry-over from other donors' samples. The material was cultured PBMCs, obtained from culture after CMV antigen stimulation. The chain's CDR3 is CASLAGGPNEQFF. The CDR3, as DNA: TGTGCCAGCCTAGCGGGAGGGCCCAATGAGCAGTTCTTC.